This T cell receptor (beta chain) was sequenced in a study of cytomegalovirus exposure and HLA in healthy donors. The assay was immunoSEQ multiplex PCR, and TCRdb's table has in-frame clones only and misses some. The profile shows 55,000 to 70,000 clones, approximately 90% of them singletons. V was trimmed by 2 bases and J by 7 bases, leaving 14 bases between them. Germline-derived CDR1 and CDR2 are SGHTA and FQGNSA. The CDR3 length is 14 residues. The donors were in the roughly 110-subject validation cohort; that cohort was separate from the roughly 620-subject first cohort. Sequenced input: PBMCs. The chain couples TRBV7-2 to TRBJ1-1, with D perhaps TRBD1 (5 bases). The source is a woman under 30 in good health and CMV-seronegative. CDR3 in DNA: TGTGCCAGCAGCTTACGACAGCAGATTGATGAAGCTTTCTTT. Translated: CASSLRQQIDEAFF.